This T cell receptor (beta chain) was observed in a study of blood T cell repertoires in COVID-19. Study in general: The origin of the acute and convalescent COVID-19 samples was the United States, Italy and Spain. Sources were T cells, B-cell-depleted T cells, or PBMCs; the material itself was cDNA or gDNA.

Original analysis: Reference gene primer amplification gave estimated nucleated cell counts. TCRdb keeps only in-frame clones here, not all; method: immunoSEQ multiplex PCR. The V and J calls and clone size come from that table; D and trimming were worked out from the DNA. The sample carries about 71,000 clones, approximately 80% recorded once. This receptor was taken from a man between 65 and 80 years old with acute or convalescent COVID-19. The sample comprised peripheral blood.

The CDR3 protein is CAWSGGLVTGELFF. In DNA form, the CDR3 reads TGTGCCTGGAGTGGTGGACTAGTTACCGGGGAGCTGTTTTTT. The V gene is TRBV30, the J gene TRBJ2-2, with 7 bases matching TRBD2. V lost 1 base, J lost 5 bases, and 4 bases stayed unmatched. Germline V gene lookup returns CDR1 GTSNPN and CDR2 SVGIG (reference sequence). The CDR3 extends over 14 amino acids.